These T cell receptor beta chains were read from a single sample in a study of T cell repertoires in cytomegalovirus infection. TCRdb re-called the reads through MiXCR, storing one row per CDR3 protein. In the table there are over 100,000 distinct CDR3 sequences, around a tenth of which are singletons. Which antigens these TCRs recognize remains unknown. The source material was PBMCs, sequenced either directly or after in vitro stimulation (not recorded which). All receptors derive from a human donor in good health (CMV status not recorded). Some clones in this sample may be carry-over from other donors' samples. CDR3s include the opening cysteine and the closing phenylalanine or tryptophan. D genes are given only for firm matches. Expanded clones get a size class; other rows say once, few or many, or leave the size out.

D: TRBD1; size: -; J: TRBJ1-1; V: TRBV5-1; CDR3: CASSPTGEGRAEAFF; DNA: TGCGCCAGCAGCCCGACAGGGGAGGGAAGGGCTGAAGCTTTCTTT
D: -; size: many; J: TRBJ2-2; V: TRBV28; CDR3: CASSPGSVVPGELFF; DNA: TGTGCCAGCAGCCCCGGGTCCGTGGTGCCCGGGGAGCTGTTTTTT
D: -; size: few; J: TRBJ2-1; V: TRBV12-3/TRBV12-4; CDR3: CASSLDRGGVHNEQFF; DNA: TGTGCCAGCAGTTTAGATCGTGGAGGGGTGCACAATGAGCAGTTCTTC
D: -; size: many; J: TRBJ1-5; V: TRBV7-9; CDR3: CASSLGPMDGGQPQHF; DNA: TGTGCCAGCAGCTTAGGACCGATGGACGGTGGTCAGCCCCAGCATTTT
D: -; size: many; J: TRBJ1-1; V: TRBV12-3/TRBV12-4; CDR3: CASSLFGDQAFF; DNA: TGTGCCAGCAGTTTGTTCGGGGATCAAGCTTTCTTT
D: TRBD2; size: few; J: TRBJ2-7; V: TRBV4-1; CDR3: CASSQVRRSGRSYEQYF; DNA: TGCGCCAGCAGCCAAGTAAGGCGGAGCGGGAGGTCCTACGAGCAGTACTTC
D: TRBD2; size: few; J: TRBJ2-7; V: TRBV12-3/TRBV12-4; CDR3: CASSSLAGGQDEQYF; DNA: TGTGCCAGCAGTTCCCTAGCGGGAGGGCAGGACGAGCAGTACTTC
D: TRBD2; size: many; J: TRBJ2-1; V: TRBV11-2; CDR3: CASSPLRGRGLNEQFF; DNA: TGTGCCAGCAGCCCCCTTCGCGGGAGGGGTCTCAATGAGCAGTTCTTC
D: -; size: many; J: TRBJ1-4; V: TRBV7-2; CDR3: CASSLAQERREKLFF; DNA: TGTGCCAGCAGCTTAGCGCAGGAGCGGAGAGAAAAACTGTTTTTT
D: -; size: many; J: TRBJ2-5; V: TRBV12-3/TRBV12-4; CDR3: CASSLAGGLETQYF; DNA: TGTGCCAGCAGTTTAGCCGGGGGCTTGGAGACCCAGTACTTC
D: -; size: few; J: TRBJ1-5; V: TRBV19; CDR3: CASSTGFNQPQHF; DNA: TGTGCCAGTAGTACTGGGTTCAATCAGCCCCAGCATTTT
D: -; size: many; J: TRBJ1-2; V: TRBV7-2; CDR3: CASSHLGGPGYGYTF; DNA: TGTGCCAGCAGCCACTTGGGGGGTCCTGGCTATGGCTACACCTTC
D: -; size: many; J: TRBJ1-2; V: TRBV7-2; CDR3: CASSLISGHLPTGYTF; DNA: TGTGCCAGCAGCTTGATAAGCGGACACCTACCCACGGGCTACACCTTC
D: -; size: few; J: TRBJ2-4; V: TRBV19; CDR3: CASSSNRGIAKNIQYF; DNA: TGTGCCAGTAGTTCGAACCGAGGGATAGCCAAAAACATTCAGTACTTC
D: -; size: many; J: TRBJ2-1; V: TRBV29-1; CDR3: CSAALTIRNEQFF; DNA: TGCAGCGCTGCTCTCACTATCCGCAATGAGCAGTTCTTC
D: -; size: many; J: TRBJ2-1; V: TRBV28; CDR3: CASSDGINEQFF; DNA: TGTGCCAGCAGCGACGGAATCAATGAGCAGTTCTTC
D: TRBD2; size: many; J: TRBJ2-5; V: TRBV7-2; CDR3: CASSYLAGMETQYF; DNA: TGTGCCAGCAGCTATCTAGCGGGAATGGAGACCCAGTACTTC
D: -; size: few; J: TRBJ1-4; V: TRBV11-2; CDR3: CASSPRRGLFF; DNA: TGTGCCAGCAGCCCGCGGAGGGGACTGTTTTTT
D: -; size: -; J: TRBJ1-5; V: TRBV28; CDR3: CASSDPGDQPQHF; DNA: TGTGCCAGCAGTGACCCGGGGGATCAGCCCCAGCATTTT
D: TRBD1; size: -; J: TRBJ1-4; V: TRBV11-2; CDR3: CASSSSQGAQEKLFF; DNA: TGTGCCAGCAGTTCCTCCCAGGGGGCGCAGGAAAAACTGTTTTTT
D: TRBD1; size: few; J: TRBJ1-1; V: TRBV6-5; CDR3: CASSFTGVGTEAFF; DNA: TGTGCCAGCAGTTTCACAGGGGTGGGCACTGAAGCTTTCTTT
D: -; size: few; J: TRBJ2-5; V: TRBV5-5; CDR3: CASSRDFGLGETQYF; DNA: TGTGCCAGCAGCCGGGACTTCGGCTTAGGGGAGACCCAGTACTTC
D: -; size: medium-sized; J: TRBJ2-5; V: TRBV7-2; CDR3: CASSVGPQETQYF; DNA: TGTGCCAGCAGCGTAGGGCCCCAAGAGACCCAGTACTTC
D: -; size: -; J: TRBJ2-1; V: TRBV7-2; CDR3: CASSLGTPSSYKEPFF; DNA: TGTGCCAGCAGCCTAGGGACGCCGAGCTCCTACAAGGAGCCGTTCTTC
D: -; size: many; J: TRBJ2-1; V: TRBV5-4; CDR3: CASSTDHNEQFF; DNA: TGTGCCAGCAGCACGGACCACAATGAGCAGTTCTTC
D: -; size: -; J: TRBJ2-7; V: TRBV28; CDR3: CASSWTESYEQYF; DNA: TGTGCCAGCAGTTGGACGGAATCCTACGAGCAGTACTTC
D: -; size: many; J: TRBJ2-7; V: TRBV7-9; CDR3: CASSSSQGWHEQYF; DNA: TGTGCCAGCAGCTCCTCGCAGGGGTGGCACGAGCAGTACTTC
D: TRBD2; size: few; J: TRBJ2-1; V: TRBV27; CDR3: CASSLGTSATLGNEQFF; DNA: TGTGCCAGCAGTCTGGGGACTAGCGCTACCCTTGGCAATGAGCAGTTCTTC
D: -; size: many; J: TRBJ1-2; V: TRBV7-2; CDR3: CASSLESGYYGYTF; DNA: TGTGCCAGCAGCTTAGAATCGGGGTATTATGGCTACACCTTC
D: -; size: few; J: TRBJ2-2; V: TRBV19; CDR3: CASSPYVGELFF; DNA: TGTGCCAGTAGCCCCTATGTCGGGGAGCTGTTTTTT
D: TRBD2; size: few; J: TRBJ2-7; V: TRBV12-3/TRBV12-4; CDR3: CASSGGARTSLVEQYF; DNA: TGTGCCAGCAGCGGGGGCGCGAGGACTAGCCTAGTTGAGCAGTACTTC
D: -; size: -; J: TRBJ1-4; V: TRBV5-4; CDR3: CASSYYNNEKLFF; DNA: TGTGCCAGCAGCTACTACAACAATGAAAAACTGTTTTTT
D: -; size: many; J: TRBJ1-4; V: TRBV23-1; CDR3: CASSQSRERGAGKLFF; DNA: TGCGCCAGCAGTCAATCAAGGGAGAGGGGGGCCGGAAAACTGTTTTTT
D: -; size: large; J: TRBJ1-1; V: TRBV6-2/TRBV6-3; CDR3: CASSLWTEAFF; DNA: TGTGCCAGCAGTTTGTGGACTGAAGCTTTCTTT
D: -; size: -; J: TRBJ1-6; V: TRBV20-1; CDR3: CSALGQNSPLHF; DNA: TGCAGTGCTTTGGGGCAGAATTCACCCCTCCACTTT
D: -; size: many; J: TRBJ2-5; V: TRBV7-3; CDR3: CASPQAGAGETQYF; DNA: TGTGCCAGTCCCCAGGCCGGGGCGGGGGAGACCCAGTACTTC
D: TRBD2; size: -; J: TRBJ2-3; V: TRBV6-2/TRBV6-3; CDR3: CASSYPAGAADTQYF; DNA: TGTGCCAGCAGTTACCCCGCGGGAGCAGCAGATACGCAGTATTTT
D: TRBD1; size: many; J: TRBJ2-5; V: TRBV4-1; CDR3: CASSQVLAGTGVQETQYF; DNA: TGCGCCAGCAGCCAAGTATTAGCCGGGACAGGGGTCCAAGAGACCCAGTACTTC
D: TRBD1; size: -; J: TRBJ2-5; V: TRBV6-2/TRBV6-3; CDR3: CASSTGGEETQYF; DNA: TGTGCCAGCAGTACAGGGGGCGAAGAGACCCAGTACTTC
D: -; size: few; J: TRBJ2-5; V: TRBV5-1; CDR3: CASSPIGRPKETQYF; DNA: TGCGCCAGCAGCCCGATTGGACGACCCAAAGAGACCCAGTACTTC
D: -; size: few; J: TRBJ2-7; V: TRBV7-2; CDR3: CASSSQGGDYEQYF; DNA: TGTGCCAGCAGCTCCCAAGGGGGAGATTACGAGCAGTACTTC
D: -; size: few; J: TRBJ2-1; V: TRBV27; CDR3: CASSLSLGRGPYNEQFF; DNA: TGTGCCAGCAGTTTATCACTGGGTCGGGGACCCTACAATGAGCAGTTCTTC
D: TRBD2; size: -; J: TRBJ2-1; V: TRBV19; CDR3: CASVAGGLYNEQFF; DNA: TGTGCCAGTGTAGCGGGGGGGCTCTACAATGAGCAGTTCTTC
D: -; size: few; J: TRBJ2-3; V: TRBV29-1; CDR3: CSVERVGGDTQYF; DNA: TGCAGCGTTGAAAGGGTCGGGGGCGATACGCAGTATTTT
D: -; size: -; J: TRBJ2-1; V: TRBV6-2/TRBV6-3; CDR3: CASSYPYMENEQFF; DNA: TGTGCCAGCAGTTACCCCTATATGGAGAATGAGCAGTTCTTC